This T cell receptor beta chain was documented in a study of OX40 agonist ivuxolimab in advanced cancers. Study overall: Clinicians treated patients with ivuxolimab, an agonistic anti-OX40 (CD134) antibody. A male proportion of around 86% was recorded, with mean age around 55 years and range 23 to 79. Whole-study findings and limits: Patients with a partial response at 0.1-3.0 mg/kg had among the lowest clonal expansion. Blood T cells, both CD4+ and CD8+, expanded clonally by week 6 at 0.1 to 3.0 mg/kg.

V was cut by 7 bases and J by 0 bases, with 10 bases left in between. The CDR3 is 14 residues long. CDR1 and CDR2 from the germline V gene are LNHDA and SQIVND (reference sequence). Sequencing was performed with immunoSEQ multiplex PCR; in TCRdb, only in-frame clones are kept and a portion is missing. The sample shows tens of thousands of clones, roughly nine tenths of them seen only once. This clone was found a few times. As yet, its antigen is unknown. This chain links TRBV19 with TRBJ1-5; D perhaps matches TRBD1 (5 bases). Sequencing was performed on CD4+ or CD8+ T cells sorted from blood, taken in a trial of the OX40 agonist ivuxolimab. This receptor was obtained from an adult with an advanced solid tumor such as melanoma, head and neck, liver or kidney cancer. In DNA, the CDR3 is TGTGCCAGTACGGAGGGGCGTAGCAATCAGCCCCAGCATTTT. Translated, it gives CASTEGRSNQPQHF.